Shown below are 3 T cell receptor beta chains from a single sample sequenced in a study of shared clonotypes between healthy human individuals. Naive-designated CD8 cells lacked CD45RO, were positively enriched for CCR7, and omitted terminally differentiated effector memory CD45RA+ cells. The protocol was immunoSEQ multiplex PCR, while the TCRdb copy is restricted to in-frame clones and leaves out a portion. The profile shows approximately 840,000 clones, about 97% of them singletons. Specimen: naive CD8+ T cells sorted from blood. These receptors were taken from a man aged 25 to 45 in good health.

The V call is TRBV29-1, the J call TRBJ2-1; TRBD2 agrees at 7 bases. From germline, CDR1 is SQVTM and CDR2 ANQGSEA. The CDR3 is made up of 14 amino acids. V shed 5 bases, J shed 4 bases, and the junction held 8 bases outside the gene matches. CDR3 sequence (DNA): TGCAGCGTTCGGTCTAGCGGAGTATACAATGAGCAGTTCTTC. Protein product: CSVRSSGVYNEQFF.

The rearrangement links TRBV5-7 to TRBJ2-1; 8 nucleotides line up with TRBD2. TRBV5-7 is flagged as an ORF with uncertain function. The CDR3 totals 19 residues. J lost 9 bases, V lost 2 bases, and 22 bases had no gene match. The CDR3 region is CASSFRWAREAYPDSEQFF. The CDR3 DNA is TGTGCCAGCAGCTTTAGGTGGGCGCGGGAGGCCTACCCCGATAGTGAGCAGTTCTTC.

The chain recombines TRBV4-1 with TRBJ2-7, with D tentatively TRBD2 (6 bases). This CDR3 is built from 15 residues. Trimming removed 1 base at V and 4 bases at J, with 14 bases between. Germline V lookup: CDR1 MGHRA, CDR2 YSYEKL. CDR3 sequence (DNA): TGCGCCAGCAGCCAAGGCGGGAACCTTGGGTACGAGCAGTACTTC. Amino acids: CASSQGGNLGYEQYF.